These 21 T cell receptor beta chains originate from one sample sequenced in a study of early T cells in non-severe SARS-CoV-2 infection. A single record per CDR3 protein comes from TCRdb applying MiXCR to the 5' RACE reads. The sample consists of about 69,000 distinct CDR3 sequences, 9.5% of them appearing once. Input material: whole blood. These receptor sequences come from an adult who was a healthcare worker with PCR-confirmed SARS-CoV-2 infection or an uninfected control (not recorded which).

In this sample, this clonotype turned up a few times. The DNA of the CDR3 is TGCAGTGCTAGAGAAGGGACAGGGTTTTTGGACACTGAAGCTTTCTTT. Translating it yields CSAREGTGFLDTEAFF. V gene TRBV20-1 combines with J gene TRBJ1-1; the match to TRBD1 covers 9 bases. The junction had 8 bases not matched to a gene; V was cut back by 0 bases and J by 3 bases. Germline CDR1 and CDR2: DFQATT and SNEGSKA (reference sequence). This CDR3 is 16 amino acids long.

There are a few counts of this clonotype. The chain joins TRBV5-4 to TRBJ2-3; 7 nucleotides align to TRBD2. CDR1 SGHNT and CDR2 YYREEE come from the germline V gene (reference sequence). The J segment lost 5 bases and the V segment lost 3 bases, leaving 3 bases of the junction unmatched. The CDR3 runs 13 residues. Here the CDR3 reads CASSSGGRDTQYF. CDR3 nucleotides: TGTGCCAGCAGCTCGGGAGGTAGAGATACGCAGTATTTT.

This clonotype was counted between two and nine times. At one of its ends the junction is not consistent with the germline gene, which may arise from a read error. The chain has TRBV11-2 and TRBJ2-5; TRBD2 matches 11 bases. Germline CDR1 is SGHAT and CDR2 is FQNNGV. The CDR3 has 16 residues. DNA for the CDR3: TGTGCCAGCAGTTTAGATCTAGCGGGAGGACTTGAGACCCAGTACTTC. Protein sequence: CASSLDLAGGLETQYF. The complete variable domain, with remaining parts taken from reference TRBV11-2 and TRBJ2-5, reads EAGVAQSPRYKIIEKRQSVAFWCNPISGHATLYWYQQILGQGPKLLIQFQNNGVVDDSQLPKDRFSAERLKGVDSTLKIQPAKLEDSAVYLCASSLDLAGGLETQYFGPGTRLLVL.

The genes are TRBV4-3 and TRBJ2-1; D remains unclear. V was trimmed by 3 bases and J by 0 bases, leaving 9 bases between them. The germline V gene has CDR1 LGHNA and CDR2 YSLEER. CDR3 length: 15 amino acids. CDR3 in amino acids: CASSQGKSSYNEQFF. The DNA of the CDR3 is TGCGCCAGCAGCCAGGGTAAGAGCTCCTACAATGAGCAGTTCTTC.

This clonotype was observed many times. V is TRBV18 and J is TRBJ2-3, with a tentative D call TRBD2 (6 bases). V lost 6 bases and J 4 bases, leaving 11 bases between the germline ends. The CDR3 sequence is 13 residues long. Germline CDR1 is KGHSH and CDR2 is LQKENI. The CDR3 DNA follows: TGTGCCAGCTCCAACGGAGGGGCAGATACGCAGTATTTT. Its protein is CASSNGGADTQYF.

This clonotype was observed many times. DNA for the CDR3: TGTGCCAGCAGCGCGAGTTACGAGCAGTACTTC. Translating gives CASSASYEQYF. The rearrangement links TRBV5-8 to TRBJ2-7; D remains unclear. The CDR3 runs 11 residues. V was clipped by 4 bases and J by 4 bases, with 6 bases between them. Germline V gives CDR1 SGHTS, CDR2 YDEGEE.

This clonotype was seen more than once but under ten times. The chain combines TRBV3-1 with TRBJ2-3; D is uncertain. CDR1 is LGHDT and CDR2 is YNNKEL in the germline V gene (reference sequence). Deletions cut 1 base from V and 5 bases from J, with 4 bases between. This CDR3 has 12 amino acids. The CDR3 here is CASSQVRDTQYF. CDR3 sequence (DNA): TGTGCCAGCAGCCAAGTGAGAGATACGCAGTATTTT.

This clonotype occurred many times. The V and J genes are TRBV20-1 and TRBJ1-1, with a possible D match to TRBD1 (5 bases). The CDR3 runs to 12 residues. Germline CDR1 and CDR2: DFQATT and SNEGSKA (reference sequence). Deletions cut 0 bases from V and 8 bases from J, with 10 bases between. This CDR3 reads CSAREGGREAFF. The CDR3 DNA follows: TGCAGTGCTAGAGAGGGGGGGAGAGAAGCTTTCTTT.

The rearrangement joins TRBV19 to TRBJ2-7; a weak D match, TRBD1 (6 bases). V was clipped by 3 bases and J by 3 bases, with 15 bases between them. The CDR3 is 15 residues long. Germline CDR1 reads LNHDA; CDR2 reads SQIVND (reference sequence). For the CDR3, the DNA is TGTGCCAGTAGTATTGAATTTGACAGGATCTACGAGCAGTACTTC. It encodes CASSIEFDRIYEQYF.

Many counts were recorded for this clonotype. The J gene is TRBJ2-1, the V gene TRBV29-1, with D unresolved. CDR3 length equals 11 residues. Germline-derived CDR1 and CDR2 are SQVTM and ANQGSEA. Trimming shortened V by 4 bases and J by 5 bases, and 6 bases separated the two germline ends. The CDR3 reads CSVGRDNEQFF. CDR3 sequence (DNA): TGCAGCGTTGGTCGAGACAATGAGCAGTTCTTC.

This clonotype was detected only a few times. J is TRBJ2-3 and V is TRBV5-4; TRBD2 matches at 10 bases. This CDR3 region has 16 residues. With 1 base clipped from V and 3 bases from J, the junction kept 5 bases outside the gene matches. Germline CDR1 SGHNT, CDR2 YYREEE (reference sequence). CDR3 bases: TGTGCCAGCAGCTTGCTAGCGGGAGAATATACAGATACGCAGTATTTT. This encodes CASSLLAGEYTDTQYF.

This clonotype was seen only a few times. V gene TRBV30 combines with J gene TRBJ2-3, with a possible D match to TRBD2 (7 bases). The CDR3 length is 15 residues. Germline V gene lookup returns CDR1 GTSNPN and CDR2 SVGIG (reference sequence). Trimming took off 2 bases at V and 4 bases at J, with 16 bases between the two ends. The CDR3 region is CAWSSGGGGADTQYF. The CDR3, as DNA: TGTGCCTGGAGTAGCGGAGGGGGGGGCGCAGATACGCAGTATTTT. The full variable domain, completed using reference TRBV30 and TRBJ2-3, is SQTIHQWPATLVQPVGSPLSLECTVEGTSNPNLYWYRQAAGRGLQLLFYSVGIGQISSEVPQNLSASRPQDRQFILSSKKLLLSDSGFYLCAWSSGGGGADTQYFGPGTRLTVL.

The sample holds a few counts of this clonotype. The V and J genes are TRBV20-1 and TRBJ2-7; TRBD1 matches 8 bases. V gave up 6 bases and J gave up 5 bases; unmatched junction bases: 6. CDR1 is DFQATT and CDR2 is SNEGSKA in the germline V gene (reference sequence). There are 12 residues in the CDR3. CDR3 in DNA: TGCAGTGCAGGACAGGGCCGGGACGAGCAGTACTTC. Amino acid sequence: CSAGQGRDEQYF.

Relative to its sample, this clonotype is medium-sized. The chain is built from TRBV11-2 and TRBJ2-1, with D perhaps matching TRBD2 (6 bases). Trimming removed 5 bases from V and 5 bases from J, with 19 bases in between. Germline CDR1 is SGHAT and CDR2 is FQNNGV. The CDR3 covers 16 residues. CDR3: CASSVLSGTENNEQFF. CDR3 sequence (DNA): TGTGCCAGCAGCGTACTATCCGGGACTGAAAACAATGAGCAGTTCTTC.

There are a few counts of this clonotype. CDR3 DNA: TGTGCCAGCTCACCGGCCTCTTCAAGCACAGATACGCAGTATTTT. Protein: CASSPASSSTDTQYF. The chain joins TRBV18 to TRBJ2-3; D gene unclear. This CDR3 contains 15 residues. V gave up 3 bases and J gave up 0 bases, with 10 bases separating them. CDR1 is KGHSH and CDR2 is LQKENI in the germline V gene.

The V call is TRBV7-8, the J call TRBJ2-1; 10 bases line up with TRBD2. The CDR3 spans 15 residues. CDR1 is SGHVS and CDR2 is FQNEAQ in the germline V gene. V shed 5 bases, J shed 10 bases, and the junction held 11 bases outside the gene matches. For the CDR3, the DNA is TGTGCCAGCAGCCCCACGAGCGGGAGGGCCGAAGAGCAGTTCTTC. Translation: CASSPTSGRAEEQFF.

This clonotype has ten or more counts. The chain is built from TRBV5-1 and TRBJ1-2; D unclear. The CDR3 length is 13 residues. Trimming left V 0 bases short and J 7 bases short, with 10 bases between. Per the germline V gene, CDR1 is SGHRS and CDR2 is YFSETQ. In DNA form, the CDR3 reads TGCGCCAGCAGCTTGGATCGGGGTAGTGGCTACACCTTC. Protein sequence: CASSLDRGSGYTF.

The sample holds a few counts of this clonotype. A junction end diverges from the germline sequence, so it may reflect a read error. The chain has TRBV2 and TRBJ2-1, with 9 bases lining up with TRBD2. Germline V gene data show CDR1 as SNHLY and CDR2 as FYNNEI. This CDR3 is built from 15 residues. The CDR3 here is CASSLSGGTYNEQFF. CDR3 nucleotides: TGTGCCAGCAGCCTTAGCGGGGGCACCTACAATGAGCAGTTTTTC.

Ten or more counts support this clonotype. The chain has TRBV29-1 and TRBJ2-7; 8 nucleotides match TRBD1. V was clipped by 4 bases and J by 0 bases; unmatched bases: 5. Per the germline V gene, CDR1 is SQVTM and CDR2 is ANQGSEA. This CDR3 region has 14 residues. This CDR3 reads CSVGPTGGSYEQYF. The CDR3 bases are TGCAGCGTTGGCCCCACAGGGGGCTCCTACGAGCAGTACTTC.

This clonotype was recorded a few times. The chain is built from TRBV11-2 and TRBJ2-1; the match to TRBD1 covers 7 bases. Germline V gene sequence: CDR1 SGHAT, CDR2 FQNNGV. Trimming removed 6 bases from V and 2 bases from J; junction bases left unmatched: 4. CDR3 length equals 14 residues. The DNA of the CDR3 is TGTGCCAGCAGATCGACAGGGACCTACAATGAGCAGTTCTTC. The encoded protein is CASRSTGTYNEQFF. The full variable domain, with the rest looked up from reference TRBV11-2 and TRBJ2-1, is EAGVAQSPRYKIIEKRQSVAFWCNPISGHATLYWYQQILGQGPKLLIQFQNNGVVDDSQLPKDRFSAERLKGVDSTLKIQPAKLEDSAVYLCASRSTGTYNEQFFGPGTRLTVL.

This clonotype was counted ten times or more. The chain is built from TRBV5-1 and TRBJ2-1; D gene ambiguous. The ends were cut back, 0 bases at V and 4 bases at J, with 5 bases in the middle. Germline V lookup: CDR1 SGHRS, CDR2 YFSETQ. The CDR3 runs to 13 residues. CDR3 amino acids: CASSLVQYNEQFF. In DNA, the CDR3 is TGCGCCAGCAGCTTGGTTCAATACAATGAGCAGTTCTTC.